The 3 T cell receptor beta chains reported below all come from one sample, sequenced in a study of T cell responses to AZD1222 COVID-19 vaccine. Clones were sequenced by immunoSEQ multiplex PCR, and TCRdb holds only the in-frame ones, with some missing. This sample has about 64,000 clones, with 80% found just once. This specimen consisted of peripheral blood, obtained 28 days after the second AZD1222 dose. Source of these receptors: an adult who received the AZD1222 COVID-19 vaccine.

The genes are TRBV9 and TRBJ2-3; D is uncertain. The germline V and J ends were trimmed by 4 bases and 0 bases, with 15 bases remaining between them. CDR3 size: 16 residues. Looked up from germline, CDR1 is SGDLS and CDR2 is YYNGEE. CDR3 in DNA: TGTGCCAGCAGCCCCCAGCGATTTACGAGCACAGATACGCAGTATTTT. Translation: CASSPQRFTSTDTQYF.

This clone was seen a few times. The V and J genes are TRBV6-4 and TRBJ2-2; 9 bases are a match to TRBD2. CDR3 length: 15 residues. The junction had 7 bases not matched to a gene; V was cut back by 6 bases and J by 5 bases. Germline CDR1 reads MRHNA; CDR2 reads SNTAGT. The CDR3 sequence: CASSIAGETTGELFF. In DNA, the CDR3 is TGTGCCAGCAGCATAGCGGGGGAGACGACCGGGGAGCTGTTTTTT.

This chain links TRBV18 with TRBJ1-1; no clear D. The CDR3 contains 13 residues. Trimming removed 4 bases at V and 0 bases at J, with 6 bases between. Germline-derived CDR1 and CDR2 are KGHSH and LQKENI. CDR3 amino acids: CASSLDMNTEAFF. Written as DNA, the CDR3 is TGTGCCAGCTCACTTGACATGAACACTGAAGCTTTCTTT.